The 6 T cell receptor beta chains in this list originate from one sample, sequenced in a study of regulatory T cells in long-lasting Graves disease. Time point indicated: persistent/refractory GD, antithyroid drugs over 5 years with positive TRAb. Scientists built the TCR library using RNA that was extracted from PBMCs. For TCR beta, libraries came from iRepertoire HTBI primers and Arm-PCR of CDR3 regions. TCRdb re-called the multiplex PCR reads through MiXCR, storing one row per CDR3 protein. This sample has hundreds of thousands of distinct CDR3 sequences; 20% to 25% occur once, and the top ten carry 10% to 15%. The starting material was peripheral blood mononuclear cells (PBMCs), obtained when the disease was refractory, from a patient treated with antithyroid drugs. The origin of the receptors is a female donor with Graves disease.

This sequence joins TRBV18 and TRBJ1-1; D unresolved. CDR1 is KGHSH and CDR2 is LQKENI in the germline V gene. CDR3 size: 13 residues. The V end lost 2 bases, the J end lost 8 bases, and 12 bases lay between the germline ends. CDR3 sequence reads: CASSPKSNKEAFF. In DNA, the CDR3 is TGTGCCAGCTCACCAAAATCCAACAAGGAAGCTTTCTTT. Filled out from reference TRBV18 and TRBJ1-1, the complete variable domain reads NAGVMQNPRHLVRRRGQEARLRCSPMKGHSHVYWYRQLPEEGLKFMVYLQKENIIDESGMPKERFSAEFPKEGPSILRIQQVVRGDSAAYFCASSPKSNKEAFFGQGTRLTVV.

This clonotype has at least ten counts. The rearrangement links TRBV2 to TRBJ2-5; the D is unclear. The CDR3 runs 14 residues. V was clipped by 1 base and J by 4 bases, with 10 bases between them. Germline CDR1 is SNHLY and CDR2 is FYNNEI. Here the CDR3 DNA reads TGTGCCAGCAGTGAAGTGCAGATGGGAGAGACCCAGTACTTC. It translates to CASSEVQMGETQYF.

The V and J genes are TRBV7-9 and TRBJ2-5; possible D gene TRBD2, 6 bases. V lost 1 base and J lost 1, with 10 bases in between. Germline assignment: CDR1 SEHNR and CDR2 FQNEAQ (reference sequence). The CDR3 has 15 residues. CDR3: CASSLGGVAQETQYF. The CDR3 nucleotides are TGTGCCAGCAGCTTAGGGGGGGTCGCCCAAGAGACCCAGTACTTC.

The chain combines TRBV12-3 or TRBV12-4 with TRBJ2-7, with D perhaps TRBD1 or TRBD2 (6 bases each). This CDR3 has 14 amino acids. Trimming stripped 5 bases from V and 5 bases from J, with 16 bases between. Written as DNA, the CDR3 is TGTGCCAGCAGTCATCCCCGGGGGCCCCACGAGCAGTACTTC. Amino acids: CASSHPRGPHEQYF.

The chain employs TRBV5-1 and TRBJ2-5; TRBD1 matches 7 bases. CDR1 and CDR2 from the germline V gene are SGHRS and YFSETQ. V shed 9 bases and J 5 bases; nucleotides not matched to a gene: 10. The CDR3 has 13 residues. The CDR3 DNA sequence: TGCGCCACCCGAAGACAGGGAGAGGAGACCCAGTACTTC. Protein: CATRRQGEETQYF.

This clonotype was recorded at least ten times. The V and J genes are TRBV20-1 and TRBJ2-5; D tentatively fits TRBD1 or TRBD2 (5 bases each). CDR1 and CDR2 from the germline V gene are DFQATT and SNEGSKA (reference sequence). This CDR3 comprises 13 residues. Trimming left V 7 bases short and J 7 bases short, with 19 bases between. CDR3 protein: CSGRDPSKGTQYF. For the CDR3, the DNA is TGCAGTGGCAGGGACCCTTCCAAAGGGACCCAGTACTTC.